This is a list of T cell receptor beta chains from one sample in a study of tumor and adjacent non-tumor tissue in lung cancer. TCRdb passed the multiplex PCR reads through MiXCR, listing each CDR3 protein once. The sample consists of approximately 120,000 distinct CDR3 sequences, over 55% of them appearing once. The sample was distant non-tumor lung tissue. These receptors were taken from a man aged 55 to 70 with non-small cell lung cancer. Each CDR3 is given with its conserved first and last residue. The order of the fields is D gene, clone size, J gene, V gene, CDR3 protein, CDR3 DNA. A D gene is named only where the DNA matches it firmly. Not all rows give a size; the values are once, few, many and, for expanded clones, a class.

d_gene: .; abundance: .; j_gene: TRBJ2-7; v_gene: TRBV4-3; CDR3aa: CTSSQGDGTYEQYF; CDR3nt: TGCACCAGCAGCCAAGGTGACGGGACCTACGAGCAGTACTTT
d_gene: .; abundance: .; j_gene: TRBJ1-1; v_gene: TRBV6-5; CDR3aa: CACSYSATGVMNAEAFF; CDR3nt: TGTGCCTGCAGTTACTCCGCAACAGGAGTAATGAACGCTGAAGCTTTCTTT
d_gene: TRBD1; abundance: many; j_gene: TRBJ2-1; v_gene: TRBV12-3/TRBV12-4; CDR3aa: CASIPEWDRVNEQFF; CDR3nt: TGTGCCAGCATTCCAGAGTGGGACAGGGTGAATGAGCAGTTCTTC
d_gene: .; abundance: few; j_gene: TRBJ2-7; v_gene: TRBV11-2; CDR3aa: CVSSSPGTAGWDEQYF; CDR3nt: TGTGTCAGTAGCTCCCCGGGGACAGCGGGATGGGACGAGCAGTACTTC
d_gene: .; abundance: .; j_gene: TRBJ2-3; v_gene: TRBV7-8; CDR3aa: CASSSRMTVSIDTQYF; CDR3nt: TGTGCCAGTAGCTCCCGGATGACAGTGAGCATAGATACGCAGTATTTT
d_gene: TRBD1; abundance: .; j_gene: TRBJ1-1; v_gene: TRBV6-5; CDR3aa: CVSSQDRTLNTEAFF; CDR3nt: TGTGTCAGCAGTCAGGACAGGACCTTGAACACTGAAGCTTTCTTT
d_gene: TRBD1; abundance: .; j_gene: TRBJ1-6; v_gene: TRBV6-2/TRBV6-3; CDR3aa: CASSATGTVHNSPLHF; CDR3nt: TGTGCCAGCAGTGCAACCGGGACAGTCCATAATTCGCCCCTCCACTTT
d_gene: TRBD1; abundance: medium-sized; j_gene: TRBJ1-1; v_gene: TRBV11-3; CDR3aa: CASSTRTGRFTEAFF; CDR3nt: TGTGCCAGCAGCACCAGGACAGGGCGGTTCACTGAAGCTTTCTTT
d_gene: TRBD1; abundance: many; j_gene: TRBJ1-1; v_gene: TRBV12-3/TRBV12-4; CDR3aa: CASSLWWSRGRLPMNTEAFF; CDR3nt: TGTGCCAGCAGTTTATGGTGGAGCAGGGGGCGCTTACCCATGAACACTGAAGCTTTCTTT
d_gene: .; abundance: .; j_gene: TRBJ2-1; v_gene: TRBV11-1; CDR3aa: CASSLGSTSGGYVQFF; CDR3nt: TGTGCCAGCAGCCTTGGCTCGACTAGTGGGGGATACGTGCAGTTCTTC
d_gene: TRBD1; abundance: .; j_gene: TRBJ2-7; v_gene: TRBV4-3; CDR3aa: CASSQASWTGAAYENYF; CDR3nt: TGCGCCAGCAGCCAAGCTTCCTGGACAGGAGCTGCCTACGAGAACTACTTC
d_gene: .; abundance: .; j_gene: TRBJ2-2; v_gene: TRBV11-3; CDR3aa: CAGSLDRGTTSTGELFF; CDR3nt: TGTGCCGGCAGCTTAGATCGCGGGACGACGAGCACCGGGGAGCTGTTTTTT
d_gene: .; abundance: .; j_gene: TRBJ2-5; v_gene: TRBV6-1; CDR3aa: CASSRGGVDKETQYF; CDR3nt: TGTGCCAGCAGCCGCGGAGGGGTCGACAAAGAGACCCAGTACTTC
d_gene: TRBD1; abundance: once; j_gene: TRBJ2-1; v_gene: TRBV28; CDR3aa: CAGTLLPGQGVNEQFF; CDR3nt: TGTGCCGGCACCCTCTTGCCGGGACAGGGTGTAAATGAGCAGTTCTTC
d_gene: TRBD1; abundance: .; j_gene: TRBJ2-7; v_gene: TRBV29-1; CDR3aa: CSLDLGQGREQYF; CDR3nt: TGCAGCCTTGACCTTGGACAGGGGAGAGAGCAGTATTTC
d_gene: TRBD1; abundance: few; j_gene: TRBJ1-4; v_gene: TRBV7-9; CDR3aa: CASSLGTVNEKLFF; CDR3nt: TGTGCCAGCAGCCTAGGGACAGTTAATGAAAAACTGTTTTTT
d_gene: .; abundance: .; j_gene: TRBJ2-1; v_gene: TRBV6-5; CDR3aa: CASNYSGVVEQFF; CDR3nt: TGTGCCAGCAATTACTCGGGGGTAGTGGAGCAGTTCTTC
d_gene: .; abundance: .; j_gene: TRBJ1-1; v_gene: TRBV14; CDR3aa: CTSESIADGGSTEAIF; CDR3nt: TGTACCAGCGAATCAATAGCCGACGGGGGGAGCACTGAAGCTATCTTT
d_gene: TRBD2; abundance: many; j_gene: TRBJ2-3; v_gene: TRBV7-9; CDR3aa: CASSRTSGPSTDTQYF; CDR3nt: TGTGCCAGCAGCCGCACTAGCGGCCCTAGCACAGATACGCAGTATTTT
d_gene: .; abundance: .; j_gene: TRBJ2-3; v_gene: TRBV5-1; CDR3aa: CASSLEGAADTQYF; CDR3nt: TGCGCCAGCAGCTTGGAAGGGGCGGCAGATACGCAGTATTTT
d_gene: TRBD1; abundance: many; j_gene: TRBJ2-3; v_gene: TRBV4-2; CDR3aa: CASSQNRGTDTQYF; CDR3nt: TGTGCCAGCAGCCAAAACAGGGGAACAGATACGCAGTATTTT
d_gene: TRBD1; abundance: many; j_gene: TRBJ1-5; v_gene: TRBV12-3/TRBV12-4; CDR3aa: CASSQGTGGYQPQHF; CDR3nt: TGTGCCAGCAGCCAAGGGACAGGGGGCTATCAGCCCCAGCATTTT
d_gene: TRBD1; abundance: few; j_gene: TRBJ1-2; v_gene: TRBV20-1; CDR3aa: CSARRAGTGDAGYTF; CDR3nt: TGCAGTGCTAGAAGGGCCGGGACAGGGGACGCTGGCTACACCTTC
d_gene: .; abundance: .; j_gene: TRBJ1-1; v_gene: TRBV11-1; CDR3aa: CASSIRVGDTEAFF; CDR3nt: TGTGCCAGCAGCATACGGGTAGGGGACACTGAAGCTTTCTTT
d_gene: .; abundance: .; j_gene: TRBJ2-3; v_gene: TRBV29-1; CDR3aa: CSGEGEYGTDTQYF; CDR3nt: TGCAGCGGGGAAGGGGAATATGGCACAGATACACAGTATTTT
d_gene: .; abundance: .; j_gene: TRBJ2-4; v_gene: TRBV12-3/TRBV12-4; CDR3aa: CASSSKERGEKAKNIQYF; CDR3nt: TGTGCCAGCAGTTCGAAGGAGAGGGGGGAAAAAGCCAAAAACATTCAGTACTTC
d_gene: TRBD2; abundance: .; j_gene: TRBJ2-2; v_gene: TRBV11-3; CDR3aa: CVSSPRLAVAGGLFF; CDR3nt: TGTGTCAGCAGTCCACGACTAGCGGTGGCCGGGGGGCTGTTTTTT